These 28 T cell receptor beta chains were all obtained from the same sample, sequenced in a study of shared clonotypes between healthy human individuals. Libraries were prepared by immunoSEQ multiplex PCR; TCRdb keeps only in-frame clonotypes and omits some of them. The sample includes approximately 320,000 clones, about 74% of them seen just once. The sample taken for sequencing was memory CD4+ T cells sorted from blood. Subset denoted: CD45RA-negative fraction. Receptor source: a man aged 25-40 years in good health.

This chain joins TRBV16 and TRBJ2-1, with D unresolved. Trimming removed 2 bases at V and 1 base at J, with 9 bases between. The CDR3 has 15 amino acids. The germline V gene has CDR1 KGHSY and CDR2 FQNENV. CDR3 DNA sequence: TGTGCCAGCAGCCAAGGTACAGCATCCTACAATGAGCAGTTCTTC. Its protein is CASSQGTASYNEQFF. Full variable domain (missing parts from reference TRBV16 and TRBJ2-1): GEEVAQTPKHLVRGEGQKAKLYCAPIKGHSYVFWYQQVLKNEFKFLISFQNENVFDETGMPKERFSAKCLPNSPCSLEIQATKLEDSAVYFCASSQGTASYNEQFFGPGTRLTVL.

The V and J genes are TRBV5-4 and TRBJ2-1, with D hard to call. Trimming took off 3 bases at V and 5 bases at J, with 6 bases between the two ends. CDR1 is SGHNT, CDR2 YYREEE, per germline (reference sequence). The CDR3 sequence is 12 residues long. The CDR3 here is CASSSHHNEQFF. The CDR3 nucleotides are TGTGCCAGCAGCTCGCACCACAATGAGCAGTTCTTC.

The V call is TRBV27, the J call TRBJ2-7, with a weak D call TRBD1 (6 bases). This CDR3 is built from 13 residues. The V gene lost 7 bases and the J gene lost 0 bases, with 10 bases spanning the gap. Germline V CDR1 and CDR2: MNHEY, SMNVEV (reference sequence). In DNA, the CDR3 is TGTGCCAGCAAGAGGGGGACCTCCTACGAGCAGTACTTC. Protein sequence: CASKRGTSYEQYF.

The chain recombines TRBV7-2 with TRBJ2-7; 7 bases fit TRBD1. The ends lost 4 bases at V and 7 bases at J; junction bases unmatched: 7. Germline CDR1 reads SGHTA; CDR2 reads FQGNSA. The CDR3 extends over 13 amino acids. The CDR3 coding sequence is TGTGCCAGCAGCTCTATGACAGGGTTGGAGCAGTACTTC. Translated: CASSSMTGLEQYF.

The chain is built from TRBV9 and TRBJ2-3, with TRBD2 identical over 9 bases. Germline CDR1 reads SGDLS; CDR2 reads YYNGEE. This CDR3 is 14 amino acids long. The J segment lost 7 bases and the V segment lost 4 bases, leaving 7 bases of the junction unmatched. The CDR3 sequence is CASSSGTSHYTQYF. CDR3 coding DNA: TGTGCCAGCAGCTCGGGGACTAGCCATTATACGCAGTATTTT.

V usage is TRBV5-4 and J usage is TRBJ2-1; D call uncertain. In germline, CDR1 is SGHNT, CDR2 YYREEE (reference sequence). The CDR3 covers 13 residues. V was cut by 3 bases and J by 4 bases, with 8 bases left in between. The CDR3 sequence is CASSYDRYNEQFF. The CDR3, as DNA: TGTGCCAGCAGCTATGATCGGTACAATGAGCAGTTCTTC.

This chain links TRBV6-6 with TRBJ1-4, with a tentative D call TRBD1 (5 bases). The V end was cut by 6 bases, the J end by 10 bases, with 15 bases between. Germline CDR1 reads MNHNY; CDR2 reads SVGAGI (reference sequence). CDR3 length: 13 residues. The CDR3 sequence is CASRPPGGGKLFF. CDR3 in DNA: TGTGCCAGCAGACCCCCGGGGGGGGGAAAACTGTTTTTT.

The chain links TRBV19 to TRBJ2-1; D tentatively reads TRBD1 or TRBD2 (6 bases each). V was trimmed by 9 bases and J by 4 bases, leaving 13 bases between them. The germline CDR1 and CDR2 sequences are LNHDA and SQIVND (reference sequence). The CDR3 spans 13 residues. CDR3: CARGAGHYNEQFF. The CDR3 DNA is TGTGCCAGGGGGGCGGGGCATTACAATGAGCAGTTCTTC.

The genes are TRBV19 and TRBJ1-1; possible D gene TRBD1, 6 bases. V lost 8 bases to trimming and J lost 10 bases, with 20 bases between them. The germline V gene encodes CDR1 LNHDA and CDR2 SQIVND (reference sequence). The CDR3 spans 13 residues. The CDR3 protein is CASFRDTLGGAFF. The DNA of the CDR3 is TGTGCCAGTTTCCGGGACACCCTTGGAGGAGCTTTCTTT.

The chain combines TRBV4-1 with TRBJ2-4; D uncertain. This CDR3 contains 16 residues. V lost 0 bases and J lost 8, with 17 bases in between. Germline assignment: CDR1 MGHRA and CDR2 YSYEKL. The CDR3, as DNA: TGCGCCAGCAGCCAAGAATCTGGTGCAGGTTTGGACATTCAGTACTTC. It yields the protein CASSQESGAGLDIQYF.

J is TRBJ1-4 and V is TRBV5-5; TRBD1 agrees at 7 bases. The V and J ends lost 4 bases and 4 bases, in that order; junction bases with no gene match: 4. Germline V gives CDR1 SGHKS, CDR2 YYEKEE (reference sequence). CDR3 length: 14 residues. DNA for the CDR3: TGTGCCAGCAGCCAGGGACAGCTTAATGAAAAACTGTTTTTT. Its protein product is CASSQGQLNEKLFF.

The chain is built from TRBV15 and TRBJ2-7; tentative D call: TRBD2 (6 bases). Trimming cost V 3 bases and J 4 bases, with 13 bases left between them. The V gene's germline CDR1 is LNHNV and CDR2 YYDKDF (reference sequence). The CDR3 extends over 14 amino acids. The CDR3 sequence is CATSRDGGVYEQYF. The CDR3 DNA sequence: TGTGCCACCAGCAGGGATGGAGGGGTATACGAGCAGTACTTC.

The sample holds many counts of this clone. The gene calls are TRBV4-3 and TRBJ1-4; tentative D call: TRBD1 (5 bases). The CDR3 has 19 residues. V lost 4 bases, J lost 3 bases, and 24 bases lay in between. Germline V gives CDR1 LGHNA, CDR2 YSLEER. The CDR3 is CASSPLGPGSNGANEKLFF. The DNA for the CDR3 is TGCGCCAGCAGCCCGCTGGGGCCAGGGTCGAATGGAGCTAATGAAAAACTGTTTTTT.

The chain recombines TRBV7-2 with TRBJ2-3; no clear D. V gave up 5 bases and J gave up 4 bases, with 13 bases separating them. Germline loops: CDR1 SGHTA, CDR2 FQGNSA. This CDR3 spans 14 amino acids. The CDR3 DNA reads TGTGCCAGCAGCCGGGTGGGTCGGTCAGATACGCAGTATTTT. Translation gives CASSRVGRSDTQYF.

CDR3 nucleotides: TGTGCCAGCAGCTTAGAACCAGGGAATGAGCAGTTCTTC. It translates to CASSLEPGNEQFF. The chain couples TRBV7-2 to TRBJ2-1, with D possibly being TRBD1 (5 bases). Germline V gene lookup returns CDR1 SGHTA and CDR2 FQGNSA. CDR3 size: 13 residues. The V and J ends lost 1 base and 7 bases respectively, with 8 bases between them.

V and J are TRBV15 and TRBJ2-1; D possibly corresponds to TRBD1 (6 bases). Germline CDR1 reads LNHNV; CDR2 reads YYDKDF (reference sequence). The CDR3 length is 13 residues. V was clipped by 3 bases and J by 9 bases, with 12 bases between them. The CDR3 protein is CATSRARGSEQFF. The CDR3 coding sequence is TGTGCCACCAGCAGGGCCAGGGGAAGTGAGCAGTTCTTC.

The V and J genes are TRBV6-1 and TRBJ1-1; D is ambiguous. CDR1 is MNHNS and CDR2 is SASEGT in the germline V gene. V lost 7 bases to trimming and J lost 0 bases, with 6 bases between them. The CDR3 covers 12 residues. CDR3 sequence reads: CASTTMNTEAFF. The CDR3 bases are TGTGCCAGCACTACTATGAACACTGAAGCTTTCTTT.

V and J are TRBV9 and TRBJ2-4, with D possibly being TRBD1 or TRBD2 (7 bases each). V lost 2 bases and J 0 bases, leaving 24 bases between the germline ends. The CDR3 has 20 amino acids. Germline assignment: CDR1 SGDLS and CDR2 YYNGEE. The DNA for the CDR3 is TGTGCCAGCAGCGTCACAGCGGGGACAGCTCCTTCTGTAGCCAAAAACATTCAGTACTTC. This gives the protein CASSVTAGTAPSVAKNIQYF.

The V gene is TRBV6-1, the J gene TRBJ2-1; tentative D call: TRBD1 (6 bases). From germline, CDR1 is MNHNS and CDR2 SASEGT. The CDR3 covers 14 residues. Trimming left V 5 bases short and J 0 bases short, with 8 bases between. The CDR3 DNA sequence: TGTGCCAGCAGTACAGGGATCTCCTACAATGAGCAGTTCTTC. Translation: CASSTGISYNEQFF.

The chain has TRBV7-9 and TRBJ2-2; the D call may be TRBD1 or TRBD2 (5 bases each). Trimming stripped 5 bases from V and 4 bases from J, with 14 bases between. Germline-derived CDR1 and CDR2 are SEHNR and FQNEAQ (reference sequence). CDR3 size: 15 residues. The CDR3 coding sequence is TGTGCCAGCAGCACGGGACGGGCGGTCACCGGGGAGCTGTTTTTT. This encodes CASSTGRAVTGELFF.

V and J are TRBV18 and TRBJ2-1; D remains unclear. The CDR3 runs 13 residues. V lost 3 bases to trimming and J lost 8 bases, with 11 bases between them. Germline CDR1 and CDR2: KGHSH and LQKENI. As DNA, the CDR3 is TGTGCCAGCTCACCCGAAATCTTCGATGAGCAGTTCTTC. Translation gives CASSPEIFDEQFF.

V gene TRBV5-6 combines with J gene TRBJ2-5; 7 bases are a match to TRBD2. V was clipped by 5 bases and J by 1 base; unmatched bases: 5. The CDR3 is 14 amino acids. CDR1 is SGHDT, CDR2 YYEEEE, per germline. CDR3 in DNA: TGTGCCAGCAGACGACCGGGGGGCCAAGAGACCCAGTACTTC. Its protein product is CASRRPGGQETQYF.

This rearrangement joins TRBV2 to TRBJ2-2; D is perhaps TRBD2 (6 bases). Per germline, CDR1 SNHLY and CDR2 FYNNEI. Trimming left V 7 bases short and J 3 bases short, with 18 bases between. The CDR3 spans 16 residues. The CDR3 loop reads CASIMGFQRDTGELFF. CDR3 nucleotides: TGTGCCAGCATCATGGGTTTCCAGCGGGACACCGGGGAGCTGTTTTTT.

The chain employs TRBV20-1 and TRBJ2-3, with D uncertain. In germline, CDR1 is DFQATT, CDR2 SNEGSKA (reference sequence). This CDR3 spans 11 amino acids. V dropped 6 bases and J dropped 1 base, with 5 bases sitting between them. The CDR3 DNA follows: TGCAGTGCCCAGCGCACAGATACGCAGTATTTT. Amino acids: CSAQRTDTQYF.

The chain carries TRBV2 and TRBJ1-1; tentative D call: TRBD1 (5 bases). Germline CDR1 reads SNHLY; CDR2 reads FYNNEI. Between the trimmed V and J ends, which lost 6 bases and 1 base, there was a span of 15 bases. This CDR3 is 15 amino acids long. The CDR3 protein is CASSAARAPNTEAFF. The CDR3 DNA sequence: TGTGCCAGCAGCGCGGCCAGGGCCCCGAACACTGAAGCTTTCTTT.

V and J are TRBV29-1 and TRBJ1-2; D not resolved. The germline CDR1 and CDR2 sequences are SQVTM and ANQGSEA. Trimming cost V 4 bases and J 0 bases, with 3 bases left between them. The CDR3 runs to 11 residues. The chain's CDR3 is CSVVPNYGYTF. CDR3 nucleotides: TGCAGCGTTGTTCCTAACTATGGCTACACCTTC.

This chain uses TRBV7-2 with TRBJ2-1; 15 nucleotides agree with TRBD2. The CDR3 runs 17 residues. Germline lookup yields CDR1 SGHTA and CDR2 FQGNSA. Germline trimming cut 5 bases from V and 9 bases from J; bases unmatched to any gene: 11. CDR3 coding DNA: TGTGCCAGCAGCCGGAGGGGACTAGCGGGAGGAGAAGGTGAGCAGTTCTTC. Translated, it gives CASSRRGLAGGEGEQFF. The complete variable domain, with remaining parts taken from reference TRBV7-2 and TRBJ2-1, reads GAGVSQSPSNKVTEKGKDVELRCDPISGHTALYWYRQSLGQGLEFLIYFQGNSAPDKSGLPSDRFSAERTGGSVSTLTIQRTQQEDSAVYLCASSRRGLAGGEGEQFFGPGTRLTVL.

The V call is TRBV7-9, the J call TRBJ2-2; TRBD2 might be the D (5 bases). This CDR3 has 15 amino acids. V lost 5 bases to trimming and J lost 3 bases, with 13 bases between them. Germline CDR1 and CDR2: SEHNR and FQNEAQ (reference sequence). The CDR3 region is CASSAASLDTGELFF. The CDR3 DNA reads as TGTGCCAGCAGCGCCGCTAGCTTAGACACCGGGGAGCTGTTTTTT.